This passage covers 22 T cell receptor beta chains from one sample sequenced in a study of CD8+ T cells in alopecia areata. Once RNA had been extracted, it was reverse transcribed into cDNA to act as the sequencing template. Sequencing was performed with immunoSEQ multiplex PCR; in TCRdb, only in-frame clones are kept and a portion is missing. Among 45,000 to 60,000 clones listed, approximately 96% were seen once. Sample: CD8+ T cells sorted from blood, taken at week 0. These receptors all stem from a human donor with alopecia areata.

The V and J genes are TRBV19 and TRBJ1-6; D ambiguous. Germline lookup yields CDR1 LNHDA and CDR2 SQIVND (reference sequence). Trimming removed 2 bases from V and 7 bases from J, with 12 bases in between. The CDR3 runs 15 residues. This CDR3 is CASSIYGHENSPLHF. The CDR3, as DNA: TGTGCCAGTAGTATATACGGGCACGAAAATTCACCCCTCCACTTT.

The gene calls are TRBV4-3 and TRBJ2-1; D not resolved. The V gene's germline CDR1 is LGHNA and CDR2 YSLEER. The CDR3 sequence is 13 residues long. Trimming left V 0 bases short and J 6 bases short, with 6 bases between. The CDR3 DNA follows: TGCGCCAGCAGCCAAGAAAGAAGCAATGAGCAGTTCTTC. Amino acids: CASSQERSNEQFF.

The chain joins TRBV27 to TRBJ2-7; no definite D call. Germline loops: CDR1 MNHEY, CDR2 SMNVEV (reference sequence). V lost 2 bases, J lost 3 bases, and 8 bases lay in between. The CDR3 spans 13 residues. The CDR3 sequence: CASSLGQSYEQYF. CDR3 DNA sequence: TGTGCCAGCAGTTTAGGGCAGAGCTACGAGCAGTACTTC.

V is TRBV4-1 and J is TRBJ2-1, with TRBD2 identical over 9 bases. Losses at the gene ends were 6 bases for V and 9 bases for J; bases not matched to a gene: 12. Germline values: CDR1 MGHRA, CDR2 YSYEKL. The CDR3 extends over 15 amino acids. The CDR3 sequence is CASRSWGGGAPEQFF. The CDR3 DNA sequence: TGCGCCAGCAGATCTTGGGGCGGGGGGGCCCCTGAGCAGTTCTTC.

This chain links TRBV7-9 with TRBJ2-7, with 11 nucleotides matching TRBD1. V trimming: 1 base; J trimming: 3 bases; junction bases outside the gene matches: 5. The CDR3 sequence is 16 residues long. Germline lookup yields CDR1 SEHNR and CDR2 FQNEAQ (reference sequence). CDR3 sequence: CASSLGGQGAFYEQYF. DNA for the CDR3: TGTGCCAGCAGCTTAGGTGGACAGGGGGCCTTCTACGAGCAGTACTTC.

The J gene is TRBJ2-1, the V gene TRBV7-2, with no clear D. Germline V gene sequence: CDR1 SGHTA, CDR2 FQGNSA. Trimming left V 3 bases short and J 7 bases short, with 10 bases between. This CDR3 has 13 residues. CDR3 nucleotide sequence: TGTGCCAGCAGCTTTTTTTATGGAAATGAGCAGTTCTTC. The encoded protein is CASSFFYGNEQFF.

This chain connects TRBV7-2 to TRBJ1-2; D not resolved. The CDR3 contains 17 residues. V shed 2 bases and J shed 3 bases, with 19 bases lying between them. Germline V gene sequence: CDR1 SGHTA, CDR2 FQGNSA. The CDR3 here is CASSLTLSGEADYGYTF. In DNA form, the CDR3 reads TGTGCCAGCAGCTTAACGTTGTCCGGGGAGGCAGACTATGGCTACACCTTC.

The gene calls are TRBV7-9 and TRBJ2-5, with TRBD2 identical over 8 bases. With the DNA end fitting TRBJ2-7 better, the J assignment may be wrong. This CDR3 is 15 amino acids long. Germline CDR1 is SEHNR and CDR2 is FQNEAQ (reference sequence). DNA of the CDR3: TGTGCCAGCAGCTTAGGTCTGGCGGGGGGATACGAGCAGTACTTC. It codes for CASSLGLAGGYEQYF.

In this sample, this clone turned up once. The V and J genes are TRBV5-1 and TRBJ2-5; TRBD2 matches 15 bases. This CDR3 has 17 residues. Looked up from germline, CDR1 is SGHRS and CDR2 is YFSETQ. The V segment lost 4 bases and the J segment 3 bases; nucleotides outside the gene matches: 7. The CDR3 DNA is TGCGCCAGCAGCGAGGGACTAGCGGGGGGACTTGAAGAGACCCAGTACTTC. Translating gives CASSEGLAGGLEETQYF.

The chain carries TRBV4-3 and TRBJ2-2; TRBD2 aligns across 9 bases. Germline values: CDR1 LGHNA, CDR2 YSLEER. J was trimmed by 5 bases and V by 0 bases; bases with no gene match: 4. This CDR3 is 16 amino acids long. This chain's CDR3 is CASSQEPSGATGELFF. DNA of the CDR3: TGCGCCAGCAGCCAAGAACCTAGCGGGGCGACCGGGGAGCTGTTTTTT.

This chain joins TRBV4-2 and TRBJ1-6; D is uncertain. This CDR3 spans 12 amino acids. The V end was cut by 3 bases, the J end by 9 bases, with 6 bases between. Germline assignment: CDR1 LGHNA and CDR2 YNFKEQ. CDR3: CASSQGFSPLHF. The CDR3 DNA sequence: TGTGCCAGCAGCCAGGGATTTTCACCCCTCCACTTT.

The rearrangement uses TRBV28 and TRBJ1-6, with D maybe TRBD1 (6 bases). V was cut by 4 bases and J by 0 bases, with 22 bases left in between. This CDR3 spans 20 amino acids. Germline loops: CDR1 MDHEN, CDR2 SYDVKM. CDR3 in DNA: TGTGCCAGCAGTTCGAGAACCCTCCGGACAGAAAGCTCCTATAATTCACCCCTCCACTTT. This gives the protein CASSSRTLRTESSYNSPLHF.

This chain joins TRBV14 and TRBJ1-5; D is ambiguous. The length of the CDR3 is 15 residues. V gave up 6 bases and J gave up 3 bases, with 15 bases separating them. Germline V CDR1 and CDR2: SGHDN, FVKESK. For the CDR3, the DNA is TGTGCCAGCAGTCTCCCTCGGGGTTACAATCAGCCCCAGCATTTT. This codes for CASSLPRGYNQPQHF.

This clone was seen only once. V and J are TRBV27 and TRBJ2-5, with 10 bases that match TRBD2. Germline-derived CDR1 and CDR2 are MNHEY and SMNVEV (reference sequence). V shed 5 bases and J 5 bases; nucleotides not matched to a gene: 5. This CDR3 region has 14 residues. The CDR3 region has the DNA TGTGCCAGCAGTGCCCCGGGACTAGCGGAGACCCAGTACTTC. Translating it yields CASSAPGLAETQYF.

This chain links TRBV29-1 with TRBJ2-1, with 9 bases aligning to TRBD1. Losses at the gene ends were 1 base for V and 12 bases for J; bases not matched to a gene: 10. The CDR3 has 14 residues. Per germline, CDR1 SQVTM and CDR2 ANQGSEA. Written as DNA, the CDR3 is TGCAGCGTTGAAGTTAGGGACAGGGACCATGGGCAGTTCTTC. Protein: CSVEVRDRDHGQFF.

This sequence joins TRBV11-2 and TRBJ2-1, with 9 bases identical to TRBD2. From germline, CDR1 is SGHAT and CDR2 FQNNGV. After removal of 0 bases from V and 0 bases from J, the junction contained 12 bases not matched to a gene. This CDR3 is 20 amino acids long. The CDR3 region is CASSLDLGSGGFSSYNEQFF. CDR3 DNA sequence: TGTGCCAGCAGCTTAGATCTGGGTAGCGGGGGTTTTAGCTCCTACAATGAGCAGTTCTTC. Based on the CDR3 plus reference TRBV11-2 and TRBJ2-1, the full variable domain is EAGVAQSPRYKIIEKRQSVAFWCNPISGHATLYWYQQILGQGPKLLIQFQNNGVVDDSQLPKDRFSAERLKGVDSTLKIQPAKLEDSAVYLCASSLDLGSGGFSSYNEQFFGPGTRLTVL.

V gene TRBV4-1 combines with J gene TRBJ1-4; D call uncertain. This CDR3 spans 17 amino acids. CDR1 is MGHRA and CDR2 is YSYEKL in the germline V gene. V dropped 0 bases and J dropped 7 bases, with 18 bases sitting between them. CDR3 loop: CASSQEQRAAELEKLFF. In DNA, the CDR3 is TGCGCCAGCAGCCAAGAGCAGCGGGCGGCAGAACTTGAAAAACTGTTTTTT.

The chain recombines TRBV4-3 with TRBJ1-3; D unresolved. Trimming removed 0 bases at V and 0 bases at J, with 12 bases between. Germline V gene sequence: CDR1 LGHNA, CDR2 YSLEER. CDR3 length: 17 amino acids. CDR3 amino acids: CASSQDNRYHSGNTIYF. In nucleotides, the CDR3 is TGCGCCAGCAGCCAAGATAATAGATACCACTCTGGAAACACCATATATTTT.

The chain combines TRBV7-2 with TRBJ2-1, with 7 nucleotides matching TRBD2. V shed 3 bases, J shed 2 bases, and the junction held 7 bases outside the gene matches. This CDR3 spans 16 amino acids. The germline V gene has CDR1 SGHTA and CDR2 FQGNSA. CDR3 loop: CASSLTLAAPYNEQFF. CDR3 coding DNA: TGTGCCAGCAGCTTGACCCTAGCGGCACCCTACAATGAGCAGTTCTTC.

This chain joins TRBV7-9 and TRBJ2-5; D is possibly TRBD1 (6 bases). The tail of the sequence fits TRBJ2-7 better, so the J call may be wrong. The CDR3 is 14 amino acids. Germline CDR1 and CDR2: SEHNR and FQNEAQ (reference sequence). As DNA, the CDR3 is TGTGCCAGCAGCTCGGACCCGGGACATCACGAGCAGTACTTC. This translates into CASSSDPGHHEQYF.

The rearrangement joins TRBV27 to TRBJ1-2; TRBD1 is a possible D gene (6 bases). This CDR3 has 18 residues. Germline V gene data show CDR1 as MNHEY and CDR2 as SMNVEV (reference sequence). Trimming took 4 bases from V and 0 from J, leaving 21 bases between them. The CDR3 spells CASSSADWGARSNYGYTF. CDR3 sequence (DNA): TGTGCCAGCAGTTCCGCGGACTGGGGGGCTAGATCTAACTATGGCTACACCTTC.

The rearrangement links TRBV19 to TRBJ1-6; unclear D gene. The CDR3 runs to 15 residues. Germline CDR1 reads LNHDA; CDR2 reads SQIVND (reference sequence). V gave up 3 bases and J gave up 6 bases, with 12 bases separating them. The CDR3 protein is CASSIWVTANSPLHF. The CDR3 region has the DNA TGTGCCAGTAGTATTTGGGTAACCGCTAATTCACCCCTCCACTTT.